The 27 T cell receptor beta chains presented below share a single source sample, sequenced in a study of identical twins. TCRdb re-called the 5' RACE reads with MiXCR, one entry per CDR3 protein. Here the sample spans some 460,000 distinct CDR3 sequences, 14% being singletons. The sample also formed part of further work on yellow fever vaccine responses in identical twins.

Sequencing was done on a sample of CD4+ T cells sorted from blood. All receptors come from a woman aged 18 to 35 in good health.

This clonotype was detected many times. This chain connects TRBV5-1 to TRBJ1-1; D ambiguous. Germline V gene data show CDR1 as SGHRS and CDR2 as YFSETQ. The CDR3 consists of 14 residues. The germline V and J ends were trimmed by 0 bases and 8 bases, with 14 bases remaining between them. CDR3 residues: CASSLEVPGSEAFF. The CDR3, as DNA: TGCGCCAGCAGCTTGGAGGTACCTGGTTCGGAAGCTTTCTTT.

This clonotype was detected a few times. The V gene is TRBV20-1, the J gene TRBJ2-3; D might be TRBD2 (6 bases). Trimming took off 1 base at V and 1 base at J, with 9 bases between the two ends. This CDR3 comprises 14 residues. Per germline, CDR1 DFQATT and CDR2 SNEGSKA (reference sequence). In DNA, the CDR3 is TGCAGTGCTAGAGGGGGGGAGGGCACAGATACGCAGTATTTT. Its protein is CSARGGEGTDTQYF.

DNA of the CDR3: TGTGCCAGCCTCGCGGGACACCAAGAGACCCAGTACTTC. This translates into CASLAGHQETQYF. The chain links TRBV28 to TRBJ2-5; D is perhaps TRBD2 (6 bases). CDR1 is MDHEN, CDR2 SYDVKM, per germline. The CDR3 has 13 residues. V lost 8 bases and J lost 0, with 10 bases in between.

The chain uses TRBV14 and TRBJ2-1; 16 bases fit TRBD2. The V segment lost 1 base and the J segment 4 bases; nucleotides outside the gene matches: 4. CDR1 is SGHDN, CDR2 FVKESK, per germline. The CDR3 runs to 18 residues. The CDR3 spells CASSQAMGLAGGYNEQFF. The CDR3 DNA reads as TGTGCCAGCAGCCAAGCTATGGGACTAGCGGGAGGGTACAATGAGCAGTTCTTC.

This clonotype has a count of ten or more. V is TRBV20-1 and J is TRBJ2-1, with D uncertain. This CDR3 has 13 amino acids. Trimming cost V 3 bases and J 6 bases, with 12 bases left between them. The germline CDR1 and CDR2 sequences are DFQATT and SNEGSKA (reference sequence). In DNA form, the CDR3 reads TGCAGTGCTAGGTCCCCTCCGGGCAATGAGCAGTTCTTC. Translated: CSARSPPGNEQFF.

In its sample, this clonotype was seen a few times. The chain combines TRBV6-2 or TRBV6-3 with TRBJ2-1; 8 nucleotides agree with TRBD2. This CDR3 has 16 residues. The trim removed 9 bases at V and 2 bases at J, leaving 12 bases unmatched. The germline V gene has CDR1 MNHEY and CDR2 SVGEGT. The chain's CDR3 is CASLPQLAATYNEQFF. The CDR3 coding sequence is TGTGCCAGTTTACCCCAACTAGCGGCCACCTACAATGAGCAGTTCTTC.

The genes are TRBV6-6 and TRBJ2-7; unclear D gene. Germline V CDR1 and CDR2: MNHNY, SVGAGI (reference sequence). CDR3 length equals 13 residues. Deletions cut 7 bases from V and 2 bases from J, with 12 bases between. The CDR3, as DNA: TGTGCCAGCATTAGTGACGGAGCCTACGAGCAGTACTTC. This gives the protein CASISDGAYEQYF.

This clonotype was observed a handful of times. The chain couples TRBV27 to TRBJ2-2; 7 positions agree with TRBD1. The germline gives CDR1 MNHEY, CDR2 SMNVEV (reference sequence). V shed 3 bases, J shed 7 bases, and the junction held 5 bases outside the gene matches. The CDR3 runs 14 residues. CDR3 region: CASSFKGAGGELFF. DNA of the CDR3: TGTGCCAGCAGTTTCAAGGGGGCAGGCGGGGAGCTGTTTTTT.

The chain carries TRBV10-3 and TRBJ2-7; possible D gene TRBD2, 5 bases. Trimming took 0 bases from V and 7 from J, leaving 16 bases between them. This CDR3 contains 15 residues. Per germline, CDR1 ENHRY and CDR2 SYGVKD. CDR3 nucleotides: TGTGCCATCAGTGAGTCCGCAACCCTCCGAGGGGAGCAGTACTTC. Residues: CAISESATLRGEQYF.

The V gene is TRBV5-1, the J gene TRBJ2-5, with 9 positions matching TRBD2. The CDR3 contains 16 residues. Unmatched junction bases numbered 6, after V lost 1 base and J lost 2 bases. Germline V gene sequence: CDR1 SGHRS, CDR2 YFSETQ. The chain's CDR3 is CASSLFPSGAQETQYF. The DNA of the CDR3 is TGCGCCAGCAGCTTGTTTCCTAGCGGGGCACAAGAGACCCAGTACTTC.

The V gene is TRBV10-3, the J gene TRBJ2-7, with D possibly called TRBD1 or TRBD2 (5 bases each). Trimming removed 2 bases from V and 4 bases from J, with 12 bases in between. Germline V gene data show CDR1 as ENHRY and CDR2 as SYGVKD. CDR3 length: 14 residues. CDR3 in DNA: TGTGCCATCAGTGAGGAGGGGTCAGTGTACGAGCAGTACTTC. It specifies CAISEEGSVYEQYF.

The genes are TRBV4-3 and TRBJ2-3; D is ambiguous. The V gene's germline CDR1 is LGHNA and CDR2 YSLEER. The length of the CDR3 is 15 residues. The germline V and J ends were trimmed by 0 bases and 2 bases, with 9 bases remaining between them. In nucleotides, the CDR3 is TGCGCCAGCAGCCAAGATAGGAGTCCCACAGATACGCAGTATTTT. Translation: CASSQDRSPTDTQYF.

In its sample, this clonotype was seen a few times. The V and J genes are TRBV29-1 and TRBJ2-3, with 10 bases that match TRBD2. The CDR3 is 14 residues long. Germline V gene lookup returns CDR1 SQVTM and CDR2 ANQGSEA. V shed 6 bases, J shed 6 bases, and the junction held 9 bases outside the gene matches. Here the CDR3 reads CSVAGTSAGDTQYF. CDR3 nucleotides: TGCAGCGTAGCCGGGACTAGCGCGGGCGATACGCAGTATTTT.

This sequence joins TRBV29-1 and TRBJ2-1; D is unclear. The germline V gene encodes CDR1 SQVTM and CDR2 ANQGSEA. The CDR3 is made up of 13 amino acids. Trimming pared 7 bases from V and 2 bases from J, leaving 12 bases between. CDR3 coding DNA: TGCAGCGAGACTCGTACCACCTACAATGAGCAGTTCTTC. Amino acid sequence: CSETRTTYNEQFF.

The V gene is TRBV11-2, the J gene TRBJ2-1; TRBD2 matches 7 bases. The CDR3 spans 18 residues. V dropped 0 bases and J dropped 0; count of bases not matched to a gene: 8. Germline V lookup: CDR1 SGHAT, CDR2 FQNNGV. The CDR3 DNA sequence: TGTGCCAGCAGCTTAGAGGGGCTAGCGGACCCCTCCTACAATGAGCAGTTCTTC. Protein: CASSLEGLADPSYNEQFF. The full variable domain, with the rest looked up from reference TRBV11-2 and TRBJ2-1, is EAGVAQSPRYKIIEKRQSVAFWCNPISGHATLYWYQQILGQGPKLLIQFQNNGVVDDSQLPKDRFSAERLKGVDSTLKIQPAKLEDSAVYLCASSLEGLADPSYNEQFFGPGTRLTVL.

This chain connects TRBV12-3 or TRBV12-4 to TRBJ1-1; D call uncertain. The CDR3 is 13 residues long. Trimming stripped 2 bases from V and 11 bases from J, with 15 bases between. The CDR3 region is CASSLNGPDGAFF. The CDR3 nucleotides read TGTGCCAGCAGTTTAAACGGCCCGGATGGGGCTTTCTTT.

Here the CDR3 reads CASKKGTSYEQYF. The CDR3 nucleotides read TGTGCCAGCAAAAAAGGCACTAGTTACGAGCAGTACTTC. The chain recombines TRBV6-1 with TRBJ2-7, with a tentative D call TRBD2 (5 bases). CDR1 MNHNS and CDR2 SASEGT come from the germline V gene. CDR3 length equals 13 residues. The V gene lost 7 bases and the J gene lost 4 bases, with 14 bases spanning the gap.

There are a few counts of this clonotype. V gene TRBV5-1 combines with J gene TRBJ2-3, with 9 bases matching TRBD1. V lost 0 bases, J lost 3 bases, and 11 bases stayed unmatched. The CDR3 is 18 residues long. From germline, CDR1 is SGHRS and CDR2 YFSETQ. CDR3 loop: CASSLAVSWTGATDTQYF. The CDR3 DNA sequence: TGCGCCAGCAGCTTGGCCGTTAGCTGGACAGGGGCTACAGATACGCAGTATTTT.

CDR3 loop: CSARKGVNTDTQYF. In DNA, the CDR3 is TGCAGTGCTAGGAAGGGGGTTAACACAGATACGCAGTATTTT. The chain is built from TRBV20-1 and TRBJ2-3; D possibly corresponds to TRBD1 (6 bases). Trimming left V 3 bases short and J 2 bases short, with 12 bases between. CDR1 DFQATT and CDR2 SNEGSKA come from the germline V gene (reference sequence). The CDR3 contains 14 residues.

This chain uses TRBV5-1 with TRBJ2-7; 9 nucleotides agree with TRBD2. This CDR3 comprises 15 residues. V trimming: 0 bases; J trimming: 6 bases; junction bases outside the gene matches: 7. Germline loops: CDR1 SGHRS, CDR2 YFSETQ. In DNA form, the CDR3 reads TGCGCCAGCAGCTTGGGTTCTAGCGGGAATCGCGAGCAGTACTTC. This encodes CASSLGSSGNREQYF.

The rearrangement joins TRBV29-1 to TRBJ2-2; TRBD2 aligns across 7 bases. Germline V CDR1 and CDR2: SQVTM, ANQGSEA. CDR3 size: 13 residues. V was clipped by 5 bases and J by 5 bases; unmatched bases: 5. This CDR3 reads CSVRASGTGELFF. The CDR3 DNA sequence: TGCAGCGTTCGGGCTAGCGGAACCGGGGAGCTGTTTTTT.

The rearrangement links TRBV3-1 to TRBJ2-5; D is possibly TRBD2 (5 bases). The CDR3 extends over 13 amino acids. Trimming left V 4 bases short and J 5 bases short, with 11 bases between. CDR1 and CDR2 (germline): LGHDT, YNNKEL (reference sequence). This chain's CDR3 is CASSRSGEETQYF. CDR3 coding DNA: TGTGCCAGCAGCCGAAGTGGGGAGGAGACCCAGTACTTC.

This clonotype was found a few times. The chain is built from TRBV4-1 and TRBJ2-7; TRBD2 might be the D (6 bases). Trimming removed 2 bases at V and 2 bases at J, with 7 bases between. The CDR3 is made up of 13 amino acids. Germline V gives CDR1 MGHRA, CDR2 YSYEKL. The chain's CDR3 is CASSQPGAYEQYF. CDR3 coding DNA: TGCGCCAGCAGCCAACCGGGGGCCTACGAGCAGTACTTC.

This clonotype was counted ten times or more. The chain recombines TRBV4-2 with TRBJ2-1; 8 bases align to TRBD2. The CDR3 runs 15 residues. Germline V gene data show CDR1 as LGHNA and CDR2 as YNFKEQ. Losses at the gene ends were 2 bases for V and 3 bases for J; bases not matched to a gene: 3. DNA for the CDR3: TGTGCCAGCAGCCAAACCGGGGGGGACTACAATGAGCAGTTCTTC. This gives the protein CASSQTGGDYNEQFF.

This chain connects TRBV30 to TRBJ2-7, with D perhaps matching TRBD2 (5 bases). Trimming took 4 bases from V and 5 from J, leaving 18 bases between them. CDR1 and CDR2 from the germline V gene are GTSNPN and SVGIG (reference sequence). CDR3 length: 14 amino acids. The CDR3 loop is CAWMSGLREDEQYF. The DNA for the CDR3 is TGTGCCTGGATGTCGGGGTTAAGAGAGGACGAGCAGTACTTC. Filled out from reference TRBV30 and TRBJ2-7, the complete variable domain reads SQTIHQWPATLVQPVGSPLSLECTVEGTSNPNLYWYRQAAGRGLQLLFYSVGIGQISSEVPQNLSASRPQDRQFILSSKKLLLSDSGFYLCAWMSGLREDEQYFGPGTRLTVT.

Only a few counts were recorded for this clonotype. V usage is TRBV15 and J usage is TRBJ2-7; either TRBD1 or TRBD2 may fit D (5 bases each). V dropped 3 bases and J dropped 0 bases, with 15 bases sitting between them. The CDR3 is 16 amino acids. Per germline, CDR1 LNHNV and CDR2 YYDKDF (reference sequence). CDR3 DNA: TGTGCCACCAGCAGGGGAAAGGGGAGCGGCTCCTACGAGCAGTACTTC. It codes for CATSRGKGSGSYEQYF.

This clonotype was seen a handful of times. The chain uses TRBV7-2 and TRBJ2-7, with D perhaps being TRBD1 or TRBD2 (5 bases each). V was clipped by 5 bases and J by 2 bases, with 19 bases between them. This CDR3 comprises 16 residues. From germline, CDR1 is SGHTA and CDR2 FQGNSA. For the CDR3, the DNA is TGTGCCAGCAGCCCATTCTGGGACCGCCAGACCTACGAGCAGTACTTC. Encoded protein: CASSPFWDRQTYEQYF.